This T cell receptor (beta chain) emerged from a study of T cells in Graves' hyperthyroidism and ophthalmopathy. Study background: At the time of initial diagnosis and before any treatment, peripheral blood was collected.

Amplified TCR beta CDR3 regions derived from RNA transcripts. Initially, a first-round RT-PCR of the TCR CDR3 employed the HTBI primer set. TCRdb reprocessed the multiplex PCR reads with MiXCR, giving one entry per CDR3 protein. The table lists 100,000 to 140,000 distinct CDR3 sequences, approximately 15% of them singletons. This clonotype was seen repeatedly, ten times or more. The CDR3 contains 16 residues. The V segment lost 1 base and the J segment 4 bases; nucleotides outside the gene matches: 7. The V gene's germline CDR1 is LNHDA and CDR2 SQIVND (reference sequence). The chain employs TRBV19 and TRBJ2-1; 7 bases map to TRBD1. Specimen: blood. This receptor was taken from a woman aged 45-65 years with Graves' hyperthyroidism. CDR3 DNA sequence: TGTGCCAGTAGTATAGGCACAGGGGATGGATACAATGAGCAGTTCTTC. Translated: CASSIGTGDGYNEQFF.